This entry concerns a single TCR beta chain. Clones were sequenced by immunoSEQ multiplex PCR, and TCRdb holds only the in-frame ones, with some missing. Of about 20,000 clones listed, 89% are singletons. The data are from a study of T cell changes during pregnancy in multiple sclerosis. Germline V lookup: CDR1 SGHRS, CDR2 YFSETQ. The CDR3 extends over 13 amino acids. Trimming pared 7 bases from V and 9 bases from J, leaving 14 bases between. The sequence was obtained from a female donor in good health, enrolled as a control in a pregnancy study. Sequencing used CD8+ T cells from peripheral blood mononuclear cells, obtained in the second trimester of pregnancy. The V call is TRBV5-1, the J call TRBJ1-6; D is possibly TRBD1 (5 bases). The CDR3 reads CASRGDGSSPLHF. CDR3 nucleotide sequence: TGCGCCAGCCGGGGGGACGGCAGTTCACCCCTCCACTTT.